This entry concerns a single TCR beta chain. These data originate in a study of blood T cell repertoires in COVID-19. Study-wide context: The United States, Italy and Spain supplied acute and convalescent COVID-19 samples. From T cells, B-cell-depleted T cells, or PBMCs came the material, which was cDNA or gDNA.

Individuals aged 18 to 89 years were recruited from some 26 US areas. Per the authors' pipeline: Researchers report that nucleated cell counts were estimated from reference gene primer amplification. The assay was immunoSEQ multiplex PCR, and TCRdb's table has in-frame clones only and misses some. Clone size and the V and J calls come from that table; the DNA yielded D and trimming. The profile shows about 270,000 clones, roughly 88% of them singletons. The CDR3 spans 19 residues. With 2 bases clipped from V and 6 bases from J, the junction kept 16 bases outside the gene matches. The germline CDR1 and CDR2 sequences are SEHNR and FQNEAQ (reference sequence).

The chain is built from TRBV7-9 and TRBJ1-4, with 9 positions matching TRBD1. The source is a woman between 40 and 55 years old with acute COVID-19. The sample taken for sequencing was PBMCs or T cells enriched from blood (not recorded which). In DNA, the CDR3 is TGTGCCAGCAGCTTACTGATGGGACAGGGAAGTAGAGCCCATGAAAAACTGTTTTTT. This gives the protein CASSLLMGQGSRAHEKLFF.